The 26 T cell receptor beta chains given below trace back to one sample, sequenced in a study of T cells in tuberculosis. Sequencing used immunoSEQ multiplex PCR; TCRdb keeps in-frame clones, though not all of them. The sample shows over 30,000 clones, around 92% of them seen only once. The sequenced sample was PBMCs. Receptors originate from a donor aged 10 to 29 with latent tuberculosis or without tuberculosis infection. Some clones in this sample may be carry-over from other donors' samples.

This clone came up once. The chain joins TRBV27 to TRBJ2-7; a possible D gene is TRBD1 (5 bases). The length of the CDR3 is 11 residues. V lost 4 bases and J 4 bases, leaving 5 bases between the germline ends. Germline CDR1 and CDR2: MNHEY and SMNVEV (reference sequence). CDR3 loop: CASSSGYEQYF. In DNA form, the CDR3 reads TGTGCCAGCAGTTCAGGGTACGAGCAGTACTTC.

This chain uses TRBV10-2 with TRBJ2-1; D may be TRBD2 (5 bases). The CDR3 has 13 residues. Germline-derived CDR1 and CDR2 are WSHSY and SAAADI. V lost 11 bases, J lost 0 bases, and 11 bases lay in between. The CDR3 reads CASRESSYNEQFF. Written as DNA, the CDR3 is TGCGCCTCAAGGGAGAGCTCCTACAATGAGCAGTTCTTC.

The V call is TRBV5-1, the J call TRBJ2-3; 11 bases map to TRBD1. CDR1 SGHRS and CDR2 YFSETQ come from the germline V gene. This CDR3 has 16 residues. J was trimmed by 5 bases and V by 2 bases; bases with no gene match: 7. CDR3 coding DNA: TGCGCCAGCAGCTTAACTCCGGGACAGGGGGTAGATACGCAGTATTTT. It is translated as CASSLTPGQGVDTQYF.

V is TRBV19 and J is TRBJ1-4, with D maybe TRBD1 (5 bases). Germline loops: CDR1 LNHDA, CDR2 SQIVND (reference sequence). The CDR3 is 13 amino acids. V lost 3 bases and J lost 6, with 8 bases in between. CDR3 sequence reads: CASSMVRDEKLFF. The CDR3 bases are TGTGCCAGTAGTATGGTCAGGGATGAAAAACTGTTTTTT.

J is TRBJ1-1 and V is TRBV9, with D tentatively TRBD1 (5 bases). CDR1 is SGDLS and CDR2 is YYNGEE in the germline V gene. The V end lost 3 bases, the J end lost 3 bases, and 9 bases lay between the germline ends. The CDR3 runs to 13 residues. CDR3 sequence (DNA): TGTGCCAGCAGCGCAACCAGGGACACTGAAGCTTTCTTT. Translation: CASSATRDTEAFF.

The V call is TRBV5-4, the J call TRBJ1-1; D not certain. Trimming shortened V by 0 bases and J by 5 bases, and 8 bases separated the two germline ends. CDR1 is SGHNT, CDR2 YYREEE, per germline (reference sequence). This CDR3 has 13 residues. The CDR3 DNA is TGTGCCAGCAGCTTGGATCCGACAACTGAAGCTTTCTTT. Translation: CASSLDPTTEAFF.

The chain couples TRBV7-9 to TRBJ1-1, with D perhaps matching TRBD1 (5 bases). Per the germline V gene, CDR1 is SEHNR and CDR2 is FQNEAQ (reference sequence). CDR3 length: 13 amino acids. V was cut by 1 base and J by 7 bases, with 10 bases left in between. The CDR3 spells CASSLGYRGEAFF. DNA of the CDR3: TGTGCCAGCAGCTTAGGTTATAGGGGTGAAGCTTTCTTT.

The chain combines TRBV5-5 with TRBJ2-2; 10 bases align to TRBD1. Germline values: CDR1 SGHKS, CDR2 YYEKEE (reference sequence). V shed 2 bases, J shed 7 bases, and the junction held 2 bases outside the gene matches. This CDR3 comprises 14 residues. The CDR3 reads CASSFDRGRGELFF. CDR3 sequence (DNA): TGTGCCAGCAGCTTTGACAGGGGGCGCGGGGAGCTGTTTTTT. Full variable domain (rest looked up from reference TRBV5-5 and TRBJ2-2): DAGVTQSPTHLIKTRGQQVTLRCSPISGHKSVSWYQQVLGQGPQFIFQYYEKEERGRGNFPDRFSARQFPNYSSELNVNALLLGDSALYLCASSFDRGRGELFFGEGSRLTVL.

The chain couples TRBV9 to TRBJ2-2, with D perhaps TRBD2 (7 bases). CDR1 is SGDLS, CDR2 YYNGEE, per germline. V was trimmed by 3 bases and J by 7 bases, leaving 19 bases between them. The CDR3 has 16 amino acids. CDR3 protein: CASSGWGGPVGGELFF. CDR3 nucleotide sequence: TGTGCCAGCAGCGGTTGGGGGGGCCCGGTGGGCGGGGAGCTGTTTTTT.

The chain joins TRBV7-9 to TRBJ1-1, with 11 nucleotides matching TRBD1. From germline, CDR1 is SEHNR and CDR2 FQNEAQ (reference sequence). The V and J ends lost 4 bases and 4 bases, in that order; junction bases with no gene match: 5. The CDR3 runs to 15 residues. The CDR3 loop is CASSSGQGDGTEAFF. The CDR3 DNA reads TGTGCCAGCAGCTCGGGACAGGGGGATGGCACTGAAGCTTTCTTT.

The chain employs TRBV21-1 and TRBJ1-2. TRBV21-1 is flagged as a pseudogene. The CDR3 has 15 residues. In DNA form, the CDR3 reads TGTGCCAGCAGCAAACTAGGATTGCTTAGCTATGGCTACACCTTC. This gives the protein CASSKLGLLSYGYTF.

The V call is TRBV7-9, the J call TRBJ1-5; TRBD1 might be the D (6 bases). Germline CDR1 SEHNR, CDR2 FQNEAQ (reference sequence). Trimming removed 3 bases from V and 7 bases from J, with 13 bases in between. This CDR3 has 14 amino acids. Written as DNA, the CDR3 is TGTGCCAGCAGCTTGGGGCAGGGGACGCAGCCCCAGCATTTT. This encodes CASSLGQGTQPQHF.

The rearrangement joins TRBV9 to TRBJ2-3; 8 nucleotides match TRBD2. The germline V gene encodes CDR1 SGDLS and CDR2 YYNGEE. Trimming took 0 bases from V and 1 from J; bases not matched to a gene: 7. CDR3 length: 17 residues. CDR3 region: CASSVEGLVRGTDTQYF. DNA of the CDR3: TGTGCCAGCAGCGTAGAGGGACTAGTTCGCGGCACAGATACGCAGTATTTT.

The chain couples TRBV4-1 to TRBJ2-7; D is uncertain. The V gene's germline CDR1 is MGHRA and CDR2 YSYEKL. The V gene lost 1 base and the J gene lost 2 bases, with 9 bases spanning the gap. This CDR3 spans 14 amino acids. The CDR3 reads CASSQVGLAYEQYF. As DNA, the CDR3 is TGCGCCAGCAGCCAAGTTGGCCTAGCCTACGAGCAGTACTTC.

V is TRBV23-1 and J is TRBJ2-7; TRBD2 might be the D (5 bases). TRBV23-1 is classed as an ORF, of uncertain function. Trimming took 6 bases from V and 6 from J, leaving 21 bases between them. This CDR3 contains 15 residues. The CDR3 region has the DNA TGCGCCAGCAGCTACTTCGGGGATCTTATCGCCGAGCAGTACTTC. Translating it yields CASSYFGDLIAEQYF.

The chain carries TRBV2 and TRBJ2-5, with 8 positions matching TRBD2. V gave up 8 bases and J gave up 10 bases; unmatched junction bases: 15. The CDR3 totals 14 residues. Germline V lookup: CDR1 SNHLY, CDR2 FYNNEI. The CDR3 protein is CASRGGLGEGNQYF. The CDR3 DNA reads as TGTGCCAGCCGGGGGGGACTCGGGGAGGGGAACCAGTACTTC.

The J gene is TRBJ1-5, the V gene TRBV19; TRBD1 matches 7 bases. Germline loops: CDR1 LNHDA, CDR2 SQIVND (reference sequence). V gave up 5 bases and J gave up 7 bases; unmatched junction bases: 14. The CDR3 is 16 residues long. The CDR3 loop is CASSAVSGQNGQPQHF. CDR3 DNA: TGTGCCAGTAGTGCAGTCTCGGGACAGAACGGCCAGCCCCAGCATTTT.

This chain uses TRBV27 with TRBJ2-7; TRBD2 aligns across 7 bases. The CDR3 consists of 15 residues. J was trimmed by 4 bases and V by 2 bases; bases with no gene match: 8. Germline CDR1 MNHEY, CDR2 SMNVEV (reference sequence). The CDR3 protein is CASSLHAGERYEQYF. In nucleotides, the CDR3 is TGTGCCAGCAGTTTACATGCGGGAGAAAGGTACGAGCAGTACTTC.

The chain links TRBV7-9 to TRBJ1-1; D unresolved. Germline V CDR1 and CDR2: SEHNR, FQNEAQ (reference sequence). The V end was cut by 4 bases, the J end by 4 bases, with 7 bases between. This CDR3 region has 12 residues. The CDR3 coding sequence is TGTGCCAGCAGCTCAGGTTCCACTGAAGCTTTCTTT. It yields the protein CASSSGSTEAFF.

The V call is TRBV7-9, the J call TRBJ1-2; D is perhaps TRBD1 (6 bases). CDR1 is SEHNR, CDR2 FQNEAQ, per germline (reference sequence). The CDR3 loop spans 14 amino acids. Trimming stripped 5 bases from V and 1 base from J, with 11 bases between. The DNA for the CDR3 is TGTGCCAGCAGCCTATCGGACAGTAACTATGGCTACACCTTC. Translating it yields CASSLSDSNYGYTF.

The chain couples TRBV27 to TRBJ2-2; 8 positions match TRBD1. This CDR3 contains 17 residues. The germline V gene encodes CDR1 MNHEY and CDR2 SMNVEV (reference sequence). J gave up 0 bases and V 8 bases, and 11 bases lay outside the gene matches. The CDR3 region is CASHTDRAEPNTGELFF. In nucleotides, the CDR3 is TGTGCCAGCCATACGGACAGGGCTGAACCGAACACCGGGGAGCTGTTTTTT.

The chain links TRBV4-1 to TRBJ1-5, with a weak D call TRBD1 (6 bases). Germline V gene lookup returns CDR1 MGHRA and CDR2 YSYEKL. Trimming stripped 0 bases from V and 7 bases from J, with 13 bases between. CDR3 length: 15 residues. The CDR3: CASSQDRDTLQPQHF. The DNA of the CDR3 is TGCGCCAGCAGCCAAGACCGGGACACTCTACAGCCCCAGCATTTT.

The chain employs TRBV6-5 and TRBJ1-1; 8 bases are shared with TRBD1. This CDR3 comprises 11 residues. Germline CDR1 is MNHEY and CDR2 is SVGAGI. Trimming cost V 6 bases and J 10 bases; bases outside gene matches: 4. CDR3 sequence: CASSSGQGAFF. The CDR3 bases are TGTGCCAGCAGCAGTGGACAGGGAGCTTTCTTT.

This clone was seen a single time. This chain links TRBV7-8 with TRBJ2-2; the match to TRBD1 covers 9 bases. In germline, CDR1 is SGHVS, CDR2 FQNEAQ. The CDR3 consists of 17 residues. V lost 1 base and J lost 3; bases outside the gene matches: 6. CDR3 region: CASSLEGQGFYTGELFF. The CDR3 nucleotides are TGTGCCAGCAGCTTAGAGGGACAGGGTTTTTACACCGGGGAGCTGTTTTTT.

The chain employs TRBV2 and TRBJ2-2; 8 nucleotides agree with TRBD1. The V gene's germline CDR1 is SNHLY and CDR2 FYNNEI. The CDR3 loop spans 16 amino acids. V dropped 8 bases and J dropped 0; count of bases not matched to a gene: 8. DNA of the CDR3: TGTGCCAGCCAGGACCCGACAGGGGCGAACACCGGGGAGCTGTTTTTT. Translated: CASQDPTGANTGELFF.

This clone was counted once. The V call is TRBV19, the J call TRBJ2-3, with TRBD2 matching over 9 bases. The germline CDR1 and CDR2 sequences are LNHDA and SQIVND (reference sequence). V was pared by 2 bases and J by 4 bases, with 7 bases of the junction left unmatched. This CDR3 comprises 16 residues. The CDR3 sequence is CASSILAGEGADTQYF. The CDR3 region has the DNA TGTGCCAGTAGTATATTAGCGGGAGAAGGGGCAGATACGCAGTATTTT. Full variable domain (outside the CDR3, taken from reference TRBV19 and TRBJ2-3): DGGITQSPKYLFRKEGQNVTLSCEQNLNHDAMYWYRQDPGQGLRLIYYSQIVNDFQKGDIAEGYSVSREKKESFPLTVTSAQKNPTAFYLCASSILAGEGADTQYFGPGTRLTVL.